Listed below are T cell receptor beta chains from one sample, sequenced in a study of T cells in Graves' hyperthyroidism and ophthalmopathy. TCRdb re-derived calls from the multiplex PCR reads in MiXCR, one entry per CDR3 protein. Of about 360,000 distinct CDR3 sequences in the sample, under 15% were seen once. The sample taken for sequencing was blood. The receptors derive from a woman aged 18-29 years with Graves' hyperthyroidism. Both conserved end residues are part of each CDR3. Each record gives: clone size, CDR3 length, D gene, J gene, V gene, CDR3 DNA, CDR3 protein. D genes are given only for firm matches. Size tells how often a clone was seen (once, few, many) or the class of an expanded clone, and some rows leave it out.

abundance: many; len: 16; d_gene: TRBD2; j_gene: TRBJ2-1; v_gene: TRBV20-1; CDR3nt: TGCAGTGCTAGAGGGCTAGCGGGAGGGCCGGGGAATGAGCAGTTCTTC; CDR3aa: CSARGLAGGPGNEQFF
abundance: many; len: 14; d_gene: NA; j_gene: TRBJ1-1; v_gene: TRBV27; CDR3nt: TGTGCCATCACTAAACTGGCTTTGGGGACTGAAGCTTTCTTT; CDR3aa: CAITKLALGTEAFF
abundance: NA; len: 13; d_gene: TRBD1; j_gene: TRBJ2-5; v_gene: TRBV5-1; CDR3nt: TGCGCCAGCAGCTTCGGGACAGAAGAGACCCAGTACTTC; CDR3aa: CASSFGTEETQYF
abundance: NA; len: 15; d_gene: NA; j_gene: TRBJ1-5; v_gene: TRBV4-1; CDR3nt: TGCGCCAGCAGGCAGGGGATTGGGAGCAATCAGCCCCAGCATTTT; CDR3aa: CASRQGIGSNQPQHF
abundance: NA; len: 16; d_gene: NA; j_gene: TRBJ1-1; v_gene: TRBV28; CDR3nt: TGTGCCAGCAGTTTAACGGCGTGGGAAATGAACACTGAAGCTTTCTTT; CDR3aa: CASSLTAWEMNTEAFF
abundance: NA; len: 14; d_gene: NA; j_gene: TRBJ2-3; v_gene: TRBV4-2; CDR3nt: TGTGCCAGCAGCCAAGGGTGGCGGGAAGATACGCAGTATTTT; CDR3aa: CASSQGWREDTQYF
abundance: NA; len: 10; d_gene: NA; j_gene: TRBJ2-7; v_gene: TRBV29-1; CDR3nt: TGCAGCGCTGGTGAGAACGAGCAGTACTTC; CDR3aa: CSAGENEQYF
abundance: many; len: 15; d_gene: TRBD1; j_gene: TRBJ1-2; v_gene: TRBV28; CDR3nt: TGTGCCAGCAGTTCCCCGGGGACAGGGGACTATGGCTACACCTTC; CDR3aa: CASSSPGTGDYGYTF
abundance: many; len: 13; d_gene: NA; j_gene: TRBJ2-7; v_gene: TRBV20-1; CDR3nt: TGCAGTGCAGAGGGTGGTACCTCCTACGAGCAGTACTTC; CDR3aa: CSAEGGTSYEQYF
abundance: many; len: 14; d_gene: NA; j_gene: TRBJ1-1; v_gene: TRBV11-2; CDR3nt: TGTGCCAGCAGCTTAGAGCGGGCCCACACTGAAGCTTTCTTT; CDR3aa: CASSLERAHTEAFF
abundance: few; len: 14; d_gene: NA; j_gene: TRBJ1-2; v_gene: TRBV5-6; CDR3nt: TGTGCCAGCAGCTTATCTCACGGACGATATGGCTACACCTTC; CDR3aa: CASSLSHGRYGYTF
abundance: many; len: 12; d_gene: NA; j_gene: TRBJ1-1; v_gene: TRBV30; CDR3nt: TGTGCCGGCCGGGTCTGGGCCTCTGAAGCTTTCTTT; CDR3aa: CAGRVWASEAFF
abundance: NA; len: 13; d_gene: TRBD1; j_gene: TRBJ1-1; v_gene: TRBV2; CDR3nt: TGTGCCAGCAGGACAGGGGGAGACACCGAAGCTTTCTTT; CDR3aa: CASRTGGDTEAFF
abundance: NA; len: 13; d_gene: NA; j_gene: TRBJ1-4; v_gene: TRBV6-2/TRBV6-3; CDR3nt: TGTGCCATAGGGCCCGCAACTAATGAAAAACTGTTTTTT; CDR3aa: CAIGPATNEKLFF
abundance: many; len: 17; d_gene: TRBD1; j_gene: TRBJ2-3; v_gene: TRBV15; CDR3nt: TGTGCCACCAACTCCGGCGAGGGACAGGGGATAACAGATACGCAGTATTTT; CDR3aa: CATNSGEGQGITDTQYF
abundance: many; len: 15; d_gene: NA; j_gene: TRBJ2-1; v_gene: TRBV28; CDR3nt: TGTGCCAGCAATACTCAGGGGGGGGGGGACAATGAGCAGTTCTTC; CDR3aa: CASNTQGGGDNEQFF
abundance: many; len: 13; d_gene: NA; j_gene: TRBJ1-1; v_gene: TRBV6-1; CDR3nt: TGTGCCAGCAGTCGAGGTTTGAGCACTGAAGCTTTCTTT; CDR3aa: CASSRGLSTEAFF
abundance: many; len: 14; d_gene: TRBD1; j_gene: TRBJ2-7; v_gene: TRBV2; CDR3nt: TGTGCCAGCAGTCTAACAGGGGAGTCGGGAGAGCAGTACTTC; CDR3aa: CASSLTGESGEQYF
abundance: many; len: 14; d_gene: NA; j_gene: TRBJ1-2; v_gene: TRBV7-9; CDR3nt: TGTGCCAGCAGCTTAGGACAGGTTAACTATGGCTACACCTTC; CDR3aa: CASSLGQVNYGYTF
abundance: NA; len: 14; d_gene: NA; j_gene: TRBJ2-1; v_gene: TRBV19; CDR3nt: TGTGCCAGTAACGGTCTGGGCCTCTTCCATGAGCAGTTCTTC; CDR3aa: CASNGLGLFHEQFF
abundance: NA; len: 16; d_gene: TRBD2; j_gene: TRBJ2-3; v_gene: TRBV4-2; CDR3nt: TGTGCCAGCAGCCAGCTTCTAGCGGGGTACACAGATACGCAGTATTTT; CDR3aa: CASSQLLAGYTDTQYF
abundance: many; len: 16; d_gene: TRBD2; j_gene: TRBJ2-3; v_gene: TRBV6-2/TRBV6-3; CDR3nt: TGTGCCAGCACCAAACTTGGACTAGCGGCCGGAGATACGCAGTATTTT; CDR3aa: CASTKLGLAAGDTQYF
abundance: NA; len: 14; d_gene: TRBD1; j_gene: TRBJ1-6; v_gene: TRBV5-6; CDR3nt: TGTGCCAGCAGCTTGGGAGGGGGCCTCTCACCCCTCCACTTT; CDR3aa: CASSLGGGLSPLHF
abundance: few; len: 16; d_gene: TRBD2; j_gene: TRBJ2-3; v_gene: TRBV3-1; CDR3nt: TGTGCCAGCAGGTTTAGCGGGAGGGCCGGGACAGATACGCAGTATTTT; CDR3aa: CASRFSGRAGTDTQYF
abundance: many; len: 12; d_gene: NA; j_gene: TRBJ1-1; v_gene: TRBV20-1; CDR3nt: TGCAGTGCGCCGACAGGGAACACTGAAGCTTTCTTT; CDR3aa: CSAPTGNTEAFF
abundance: NA; len: 15; d_gene: NA; j_gene: TRBJ1-5; v_gene: TRBV12-3/TRBV12-4; CDR3nt: TGTGCCAGCAGCCCCAACCACCCCAGCAATCAGCCCGAGCATTTT; CDR3aa: CASSPNHPSNQPEHF
abundance: many; len: 15; d_gene: NA; j_gene: TRBJ1-1; v_gene: TRBV28; CDR3nt: TGTGCCAGCACCTCTCCGACGGGTGCCCCGGGCCAAGCTTTCTTT; CDR3aa: CASTSPTGAPGQAFF
abundance: many; len: 15; d_gene: NA; j_gene: TRBJ2-5; v_gene: TRBV7-8; CDR3nt: TGTGCCAGCAGCTTAGAGGGCGGGCTAACCAAAAACCTGTACTTC; CDR3aa: CASSLEGGLTKNLYF
abundance: few; len: 13; d_gene: NA; j_gene: TRBJ2-3; v_gene: TRBV15; CDR3nt: TGTGCCACCAGCAGAGATCAGGGCCATACGCAGTATTTT; CDR3aa: CATSRDQGHTQYF
abundance: many; len: 17; d_gene: TRBD2; j_gene: TRBJ2-1; v_gene: TRBV14; CDR3nt: TGTGCCAGCAGCCAAGACTTCATCACTAGCGGGAGTAATGAGCAGTTCTTC; CDR3aa: CASSQDFITSGSNEQFF
abundance: many; len: 16; d_gene: TRBD2; j_gene: TRBJ2-2; v_gene: TRBV9; CDR3nt: TGTGCCAGCAGCGTCGAACTAGCGGGGCAGGCCGGGGAGCTGTTTTTT; CDR3aa: CASSVELAGQAGELFF
abundance: many; len: 15; d_gene: NA; j_gene: TRBJ1-5; v_gene: TRBV6-1; CDR3nt: TGTGCCAGCAGTGAGTCCGGTCTACTCAATCAGCCCCAGCATTTT; CDR3aa: CASSESGLLNQPQHF
abundance: many; len: 15; d_gene: TRBD1; j_gene: TRBJ1-2; v_gene: TRBV7-2; CDR3nt: TGTGCCAGCAGCTTAGCGGACAGGGTGGTTGGAGGCTACACCTTC; CDR3aa: CASSLADRVVGGYTF
abundance: many; len: 13; d_gene: NA; j_gene: TRBJ2-1; v_gene: TRBV11-1; CDR3nt: TGTGCCAGCAGAGCCCCGCTGGGCGATGAGCAGTTCTTC; CDR3aa: CASRAPLGDEQFF
abundance: few; len: 16; d_gene: TRBD1; j_gene: TRBJ2-4; v_gene: TRBV15; CDR3nt: TGTGCCACCAGCAGAGAGACAGGGGGGACCAAAAACATTCGGTACTTC; CDR3aa: CATSRETGGTKNIRYF
abundance: many; len: 19; d_gene: NA; j_gene: TRBJ2-1; v_gene: TRBV3-1; CDR3nt: TGTGCCAGCAGCCAAGATTTGTATCTGGCGGCAAAAACCTACAATGAGCAGTTCTTC; CDR3aa: CASSQDLYLAAKTYNEQFF
abundance: many; len: 14; d_gene: TRBD1; j_gene: TRBJ2-7; v_gene: TRBV7-9; CDR3nt: TGTGCCAGCAGCTTAGTGTTGGGGACAGCCGAGCAGTACTTC; CDR3aa: CASSLVLGTAEQYF
abundance: many; len: 12; d_gene: NA; j_gene: TRBJ2-5; v_gene: TRBV11-2; CDR3nt: TGTGCCAGCAGCTTAGAACAAGAGACCCAGTACTTC; CDR3aa: CASSLEQETQYF
abundance: NA; len: 20; d_gene: TRBD2; j_gene: TRBJ2-5; v_gene: TRBV15; CDR3nt: TGTGCCACCAGCAGTGCGGGCTGGGGGACTAGCGGGAGGGGGCAAGAGACCCAGTACTTC; CDR3aa: CATSSAGWGTSGRGQETQYF
abundance: many; len: 16; d_gene: NA; j_gene: TRBJ2-1; v_gene: TRBV6-2/TRBV6-3; CDR3nt: TGTGCCAGCACCGACGACCGGGCCCCGGGCTACAATGAGCAGTTCTTC; CDR3aa: CASTDDRAPGYNEQFF
abundance: many; len: 17; d_gene: TRBD2; j_gene: TRBJ2-5; v_gene: TRBV9; CDR3nt: TGTGCCAGCAGCGTAGCTTCAGCGGGGGGGCCTGGAGAGACCCAGTACTTC; CDR3aa: CASSVASAGGPGETQYF
abundance: NA; len: 15; d_gene: NA; j_gene: TRBJ2-7; v_gene: TRBV5-1; CDR3nt: TGCGCCAGCAGCTTCGAGGGGGGGCTTAAGGGCGAGCAGTACTTC; CDR3aa: CASSFEGGLKGEQYF
abundance: NA; len: 13; d_gene: TRBD1; j_gene: TRBJ1-1; v_gene: TRBV7-9; CDR3nt: TGTGCCAGCAGCTTAGAGGGGGCGGGTGAAGCTTTCTTT; CDR3aa: CASSLEGAGEAFF
abundance: many; len: 11; d_gene: NA; j_gene: TRBJ1-4; v_gene: TRBV12-3/TRBV12-4; CDR3nt: TGTGCCAGCAGTGAGGGACGGAAACTGTTTTTT; CDR3aa: CASSEGRKLFF
abundance: many; len: 12; d_gene: NA; j_gene: TRBJ2-1; v_gene: TRBV5-1; CDR3nt: TGCGCCAGCAGCCCGGTAACTAATGAGCAGTTCTTC; CDR3aa: CASSPVTNEQFF